This is a list of T cell receptor beta chains from one sample in a study of blood T cells in healthy people across ages. TCRdb reanalysed the 5' RACE reads using MiXCR and keeps one entry per CDR3 protein. The table has hundreds of thousands of distinct CDR3 sequences, about a fifth seen once. The sample was blood. These receptors were obtained from a man between 65 and 80 years old in good health. The CDR3 runs from the conserved cysteine through the conserved F or W. Fields, in order: CDR3 length, D gene, clone size, J gene, V gene, CDR3 DNA, CDR3 protein. D genes are given only for firm matches. A clone size is listed for some rows: how often the clone was seen (once, few, many), or a class if it is expanded.

15	NA	NA	TRBJ2-3	TRBV7-7	TGTGCCAGCAGCTTAATTGCAAACGGGGCAGATACGCAGTATTTT	CASSLIANGADTQYF
15	TRBD2	many	TRBJ2-1	TRBV5-1	TGCGCCAGCAGCTTACTAGCGGGGGAGTACAATGAGCAGTTCTTC	CASSLLAGEYNEQFF
13	NA	NA	TRBJ2-3	TRBV30	TGTGCCTGGAACCGGGACCTCACAGATACGCAGTATTTT	CAWNRDLTDTQYF
14	NA	few	TRBJ1-1	TRBV10-3	TGTGCCATCAGTGATGCAGGGCGAGGCTCTGAAGCTTTCTTT	CAISDAGRGSEAFF
15	TRBD1	NA	TRBJ2-1	TRBV5-1	TGCGCCAGCAGCTGGACAGGGGGCTTGTACAATGAGCAGTTCTTC	CASSWTGGLYNEQFF
15	NA	few	TRBJ2-3	TRBV2	TGTGCCAGCAGTGTTGGGGGGCACAGCACAGATACGCAGTATTTT	CASSVGGHSTDTQYF
15	TRBD2	NA	TRBJ2-1	TRBV6-5	TGTGCCAGCAGGCGACGGACTAGCGGAAAGAATGAGCAGTTCTTC	CASRRRTSGKNEQFF
13	NA	NA	TRBJ2-5	TRBV3-1	TGTGCCAGCAGCCAGGAAGGGTCACAGACCCAGTACTTC	CASSQEGSQTQYF
15	TRBD2	few	TRBJ2-1	TRBV5-5	TGTGCCAGCAGCCCGAGCGGGGTGGCCTACAATGAGCAGTTCTTC	CASSPSGVAYNEQFF
14	NA	NA	TRBJ2-3	TRBV12-3/TRBV12-4	TGTGCCAGCAGTTTACTTATCTCCACAGATACGCAGTATTTT	CASSLLISTDTQYF
13	NA	few	TRBJ2-5	TRBV20-1	TGCAGTGTAATAGTTTCGGGGGAAAAGACCCAGTACTTC	CSVIVSGEKTQYF
11	TRBD2	NA	TRBJ2-5	TRBV6-2/TRBV6-3	TGTGCCACCCAGTTACGGGAGGCCCAGTACTTC	CATQLREAQYF
16	NA	NA	TRBJ2-3	TRBV20-1	TGCAGTGCTAGAGATCCCACCAAGGGAAGCAATCAGCCCCAGTATTTT	CSARDPTKGSNQPQYF
18	TRBD1	NA	TRBJ1-1	TRBV12-3/TRBV12-4	TGTGCCAGCACCCCCTTCAGGGACAGGGGGCTTCGGGGCACTGAAGCTTTCTTT	CASTPFRDRGLRGTEAFF
16	NA	NA	TRBJ2-1	TRBV24-1	TGTGCCACCAGTGAGGGAGGGGGCGCGTCCTACAATGAGCAGTTCTTC	CATSEGGGASYNEQFF
12	TRBD1	many	TRBJ1-2	TRBV29-1	TGCAGCGTTGTCAGGGGGGGTTATGGCTACACCTTC	CSVVRGGYGYTF
13	NA	NA	TRBJ2-7	TRBV2	TGTGCCAGCAGTGAACGGGTTTACTACGAGCAGTACTTC	CASSERVYYEQYF
14	NA	few	TRBJ1-6	TRBV7-9	TGTGCCAGCAGCTTGGGGGGGGTGAGTTCACCCCTCCACTTT	CASSLGGVSSPLHF
14	NA	few	TRBJ2-5	TRBV20-1	TGCAGTGCTAGAGATGGGGGGGCTTCGGAGACCCAGTACTTC	CSARDGGASETQYF
16	NA	many	TRBJ2-4	TRBV4-1	TGCGCCAGCAGCCAAGAGTCTCGGGGGGCCAAAAACATTCAGTACTTC	CASSQESRGAKNIQYF
13	NA	many	TRBJ2-4	TRBV25-1	TGTGCCAGCAGTCGGGGGAGTGTTGACATTCAGTACTTC	CASSRGSVDIQYF
12	NA	many	TRBJ2-3	TRBV28	TGTGCCAGCCGGACCCTCACAGATACGCAGTATTTT	CASRTLTDTQYF
16	TRBD1	NA	TRBJ2-1	TRBV10-3	TGTGCCATCAGTGAGAGCGGGGGGACAGGGGGCAATGAGCAGTTCTTC	CAISESGGTGGNEQFF
13	TRBD2	NA	TRBJ2-1	TRBV18	TGTGCCAGCCGGGCTAGCGGGGGCGATGAGCAGTTCTTC	CASRASGGDEQFF
17	TRBD1	few	TRBJ2-6	TRBV20-1	TGCAGTGCTAGAGACAGGGGGCTAATCTCTGGGGCCAACGTCCTGACTTTC	CSARDRGLISGANVLTF
15	NA	NA	TRBJ2-5	TRBV6-1	TGTGCCAGCAGTGGGACGAGGGGCCCCCAAGAGACCCAGTACTTC	CASSGTRGPQETQYF
10	NA	NA	TRBJ2-2	TRBV12-3/TRBV12-4	TGTGCCAGCAGTACCGGGGAGCTGTTTTTT	CASSTGELFF
13	TRBD1	NA	TRBJ1-1	TRBV12-3/TRBV12-4	TGTGCCAGCAGATTGGGACAGGGAGGTGAAGCTTTCTTT	CASRLGQGGEAFF
15	NA	few	TRBJ1-1	TRBV4-1	TGCGCCAGCAGCCAAGATCTGGCTACGAACACTGAAGCTTTCTTT	CASSQDLATNTEAFF
11	TRBD2	few	TRBJ2-5	TRBV6-5	TGTACCAGCAGCGGGGGAGAGACCCAGTACTTC	CTSSGGETQYF
15	TRBD2	NA	TRBJ2-3	TRBV7-3	TGTGCCAGCAGCTTACTGGGACTAGCGTTGGATACGCAGTATTTT	CASSLLGLALDTQYF
15	NA	NA	TRBJ1-4	TRBV27	TGTGCCAGCAGTCGGGCCCTCGGGACTAATGAAAAACTGTTTTTT	CASSRALGTNEKLFF
15	TRBD2	NA	TRBJ2-1	TRBV6-2/TRBV6-3	TGTGCCAGCAGGCTCGGACTAGCGGGAGGGCAAGAGCAGTTCTTC	CASRLGLAGGQEQFF
14	NA	few	TRBJ2-7	TRBV5-1	TGCGCCAGCAGCTTGGCTCCGGAGTACTACGAGCAGTACTTC	CASSLAPEYYEQYF
14	NA	NA	TRBJ2-1	TRBV29-1	TGCAGCGTTGAAGAGGTAGGGGTTGGCAATGAGCAGTTCTTC	CSVEEVGVGNEQFF
11	NA	many	TRBJ2-7	TRBV29-1	TGCAGCGTCGAGTCCAACTACGAGCAGTACTTC	CSVESNYEQYF
17	TRBD2	NA	TRBJ2-1	TRBV5-5	TGTGCCAGCAGCTTTTTAGCCGGGACTAGCGGATACAATGAGCAGTTCTTC	CASSFLAGTSGYNEQFF
19	TRBD2	NA	TRBJ2-3	TRBV15	TGTGCCACCAGCAGAGAATCCCTCTACCTAGCGGGGGACACAGATACGCAGTATTTT	CATSRESLYLAGDTDTQYF
18	NA	NA	TRBJ2-1	TRBV24-1	TGTGCCACCAGTGACGCCGAGTGGACCGGGAGCTCCTACAATGAGCAGTTCTTC	CATSDAEWTGSSYNEQFF
16	TRBD1	few	TRBJ2-7	TRBV3-1	TGTGCCAGCAGCCAAGAATACGGGACAGGGGTTAACGAGCAGTACTTC	CASSQEYGTGVNEQYF
12	NA	NA	TRBJ1-1	TRBV13	TGTGCCAGCAGCTTAGATACCCCTGAAGCTTTCTTT	CASSLDTPEAFF
13	NA	NA	TRBJ2-5	TRBV29-1	TGCAGCGTTGGAAAGGGCGGACAAGAGACCCAGTACTTC	CSVGKGGQETQYF
15	NA	few	TRBJ2-2	TRBV5-1	TGCGCCAGCAGCTTGGAACTAGCTTCTGCCGGGGAGCTGTTTTTT	CASSLELASAGELFF
13	NA	few	TRBJ2-1	TRBV19	TGTGCCAGTAGTATAGATTGGGGGTACGAGCAGTTCTTC	CASSIDWGYEQFF
14	NA	NA	TRBJ2-1	TRBV4-3	TGCGCCAGCAGCCATGACACCTCCTACAATGAGCAGTTCTTC	CASSHDTSYNEQFF
15	NA	few	TRBJ2-4	TRBV9	TGTGCCAGCAGCGTAGATGACAGGCCCAAAAACATTCAGTACTTC	CASSVDDRPKNIQYF
17	TRBD2	NA	TRBJ2-5	TRBV6-6	TGTGCCAGCAGTTACTCAATTGGGACTAGCGGGAGTGAGACCCAGTACTTC	CASSYSIGTSGSETQYF
17	TRBD2	few	TRBJ2-1	TRBV10-2	TGCGCCAGCAGTGGCCCCGGGACTAGCGGGGGGTACAATGAGCAGTTCTTC	CASSGPGTSGGYNEQFF